Listed below are T cell receptor beta chains from one sample, sequenced in a study of cytomegalovirus exposure and HLA in healthy donors. The assay was immunoSEQ multiplex PCR, and TCRdb's table has in-frame clones only and misses some. This sample has 130,000 or so clones, with roughly 82% found just once. Sequences were obtained from PBMCs. Receptors originate from a middle-aged woman in good health and CMV-seropositive. CDR3s include the opening cysteine and the closing phenylalanine or tryptophan. The D gene is left open where the match is weak.

cdr3_length: 14; v_call: TRBV6-1; d_call: TRBD1; cdr3_aa: CASGGQGWGETQYF
cdr3_length: 15; v_call: TRBV9; d_call: -; cdr3_aa: CASSRAGATNEKLFF
cdr3_length: 15; v_call: TRBV7-9; d_call: TRBD1; cdr3_aa: CASSPRQGEIYEQYF
cdr3_length: 14; v_call: TRBV5-4; d_call: -; cdr3_aa: CASSSLEVNYGYTF
cdr3_length: 14; v_call: TRBV9; d_call: -; cdr3_aa: CASSGDREYNEQFF
cdr3_length: 15; v_call: TRBV21-1; d_call: -; cdr3_aa: CASSTVPGQSTEAFF
cdr3_length: 17; v_call: TRBV5-1; d_call: TRBD2; cdr3_aa: CASSDTGTSGSTDTQYF
cdr3_length: 15; v_call: TRBV5-1; d_call: TRBD2; cdr3_aa: CASSASGASTDTQYF
cdr3_length: 15; v_call: TRBV27; d_call: -; cdr3_aa: CASRGSLANTGELFF
cdr3_length: 13; v_call: TRBV2; d_call: -; cdr3_aa: CASSERGVYGYTF
cdr3_length: 16; v_call: TRBV7-8; d_call: -; cdr3_aa: CASSPPGIRMNTEAFF
cdr3_length: 12; v_call: TRBV6-1; d_call: -; cdr3_aa: CASTGFSYGQYF
cdr3_length: 17; v_call: TRBV7-2; d_call: TRBD1; cdr3_aa: CASSITGTGAFYDEQYF
cdr3_length: 14; v_call: TRBV29-1; d_call: TRBD1; cdr3_aa: CSVESTGENYGYTF
cdr3_length: 17; v_call: TRBV7-9; d_call: -; cdr3_aa: CASSRDNLRPGANVLTF
cdr3_length: 12; v_call: TRBV6-6; d_call: -; cdr3_aa: CASSLDRGGYTF
cdr3_length: 13; v_call: TRBV5-1; d_call: -; cdr3_aa: CASSRGGSETQYF
cdr3_length: 17; v_call: TRBV9; d_call: TRBD2; cdr3_aa: CASSLVGTSGRTDTQYF
cdr3_length: 15; v_call: TRBV25-1; d_call: TRBD1; cdr3_aa: CASSDHGTGHYEQYF
cdr3_length: 14; v_call: TRBV9; d_call: -; cdr3_aa: CASSVGTASREQYF
cdr3_length: 15; v_call: TRBV30; d_call: -; cdr3_aa: CAWSGYGGGGYEQYF
cdr3_length: 13; v_call: TRBV28; d_call: -; cdr3_aa: CASTSGSTDTQYF
cdr3_length: 15; v_call: TRBV5-1; d_call: -; cdr3_aa: CASSSGGGFNTEAFF
cdr3_length: 14; v_call: TRBV6-1; d_call: -; cdr3_aa: CASSEVGPRGEQFF
cdr3_length: 11; v_call: TRBV20-1; d_call: -; cdr3_aa: CSARGSTEAFF
cdr3_length: 14; v_call: TRBV7-9; d_call: -; cdr3_aa: CASSLRGKDEKLFF
cdr3_length: 13; v_call: TRBV5-4; d_call: -; cdr3_aa: CASSLATALEAFF
cdr3_length: 14; v_call: TRBV2; d_call: TRBD1; cdr3_aa: CASSGTGGNYGYTF
cdr3_length: 15; v_call: TRBV5-1; d_call: TRBD1; cdr3_aa: CASSLVQGNEETQYF
cdr3_length: 12; v_call: TRBV10-3; d_call: TRBD1; cdr3_aa: CAIKQGAAEAFF
cdr3_length: 14; v_call: TRBV5-5; d_call: -; cdr3_aa: CASSNKVGIYGYTF
cdr3_length: 11; v_call: TRBV28; d_call: -; cdr3_aa: CASSSNYGYTF
cdr3_length: 15; v_call: TRBV9; d_call: -; cdr3_aa: CASNSLVLGANVLTF
cdr3_length: 15; v_call: TRBV19; d_call: TRBD1; cdr3_aa: CASSFSGTVPYGYTF
cdr3_length: 18; v_call: TRBV5-6; d_call: TRBD2; cdr3_aa: CASSSSGLAGVYTYEQYF
cdr3_length: 14; v_call: TRBV27; d_call: -; cdr3_aa: CASSLPTATDTQYF
cdr3_length: 15; v_call: TRBV13; d_call: TRBD2; cdr3_aa: CASRSPRRGDYEQYF
cdr3_length: 15; v_call: TRBV27; d_call: TRBD1; cdr3_aa: CASRADRAAGRPQHF
cdr3_length: 12; v_call: TRBV2; d_call: -; cdr3_aa: CASSGGSVEQFF